Detailed here is one TCR beta chain. These data are taken from a study of control samples from healthy donors and cancer patients. Produced via immunoSEQ multiplex PCR; TCRdb's table is partial and in-frame only. The sample contains 120,000 or so clones, 85% to 95% of which appear only once. This CDR3 contains 17 residues. This receptor was taken from a man between 18 and 29 years old in good health. Sequencing was performed on blood. The chain uses TRBV12-2 and TRBJ2-2; TRBD1, the table's D call, lacks a check against the DNA. TRBV12-2 is a recognized pseudogene. CDR3 DNA: TGTGCAAGTCGCTTTGTTTTGGACAGGGGGCCGACCGGGGAGCTGTTTTTT. Protein sequence: CASRFVLDRGPTGELFF.